This T cell receptor (beta chain) was sequenced in a study of T cell responses to AZD1222 COVID-19 vaccine. Study outcomes and limitations: Within unmutated variant regions lay the reported targets of nearly half of spike-specific TCRs.

Method: immunoSEQ multiplex PCR; TCRdb's copy keeps in-frame clones and lacks some. The sample lists under 200,000 clones, about 92% seen once, with 3.6% in the top ten. The CDR3 length is 15 residues. V was cut by 1 base and J by 0 bases, with 8 bases left in between. In germline, CDR1 is SGHNT, CDR2 YYREEE (reference sequence). With respect to this clone: Its antigen is as yet unknown.

The TCR comes from an adult who received the MenACWY meningococcal vaccine as a control. The genes are TRBV5-4 and TRBJ1-3; no clear D. Here the sequenced sample was peripheral blood, taken 28 days after the second dose of the MenACWY control vaccine. Here the CDR3 DNA reads TGTGCCAGCAGCTTGTGGGCAGGCTCTGGAAACACCATATATTTT. It yields the protein CASSLWAGSGNTIYF.